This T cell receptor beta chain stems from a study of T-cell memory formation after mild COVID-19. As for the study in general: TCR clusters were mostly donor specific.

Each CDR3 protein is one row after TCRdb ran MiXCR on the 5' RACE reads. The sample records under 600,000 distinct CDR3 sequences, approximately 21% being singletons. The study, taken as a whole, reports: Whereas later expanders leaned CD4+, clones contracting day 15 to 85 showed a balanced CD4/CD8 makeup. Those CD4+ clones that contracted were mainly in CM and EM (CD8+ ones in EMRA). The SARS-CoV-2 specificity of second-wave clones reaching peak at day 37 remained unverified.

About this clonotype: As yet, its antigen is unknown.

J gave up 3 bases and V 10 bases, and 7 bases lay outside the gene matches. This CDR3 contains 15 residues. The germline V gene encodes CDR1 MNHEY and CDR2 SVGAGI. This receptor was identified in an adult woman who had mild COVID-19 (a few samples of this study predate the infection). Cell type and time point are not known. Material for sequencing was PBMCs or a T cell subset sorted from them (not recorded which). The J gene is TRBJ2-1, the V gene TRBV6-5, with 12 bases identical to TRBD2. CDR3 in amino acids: CATGLAGTYYNEQFF. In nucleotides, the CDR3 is TGTGCCACAGGACTAGCGGGGACATACTACAATGAGCAGTTCTTC.